This TCR beta chain was obtained from a study of blood T cells in healthy people across ages. General study points: Among long-lived donors, naive CD4+ cells were more numerous and diversity higher than in aged donors. Roughly linear declines in TCR beta diversity per million T cells occurred with age. Strong correlation linked observed beta diversity and percent naive T cells.

Combining a sample-barcoded 5' primer with a J-beta primer mix, a second PCR ran for about 7 to 11 cycles. MiXCR, applied by TCRdb to the 5' RACE reads, yields one record per CDR3 protein. The sample has hundreds of thousands of distinct CDR3 sequences, roughly 30% seen once. This clonotype was counted at least ten times. What it recognizes is unknown. Researchers collected 9 to 10 milliliters of peripheral blood from every single donor. The clonotype was recovered from a woman aged 80 or over in good health. Sequencing was carried out using blood.

CDR3 coding DNA: TGCAGTGCTAGAGTGGGGGAAGAGACCCAGTACTTC. The encoded protein is CSARVGEETQYF. The rearrangement joins TRBV20-1 to TRBJ2-5, with D perhaps assigned TRBD1 or TRBD2 (5 bases each). The germline gives CDR1 DFQATT, CDR2 SNEGSKA (reference sequence). The CDR3 is 12 residues long. V was clipped by 1 base and J by 3 bases, with 6 bases between them.